What follows are 4 T cell receptor beta chains derived from one specimen sequenced in a study of beta chain features in type 1 diabetes. Reverse transcription of all isolated RNA meant that expressed TCRB transcripts were sequenced. Measured with immunoSEQ multiplex PCR; TCRdb has only the in-frame clones, and not every one. Of 970,000 or so clones detected, roughly 15% appear once; the ten largest clones hold 0.023%. Sequences were obtained from naive CD4+ T cells from blood. All receptors come from a woman aged 18-29 years in good health.

This clone has more than one count but fewer than ten. The chain recombines TRBV19 with TRBJ2-3; 7 bases agree with TRBD2. V lost 4 bases to trimming and J lost 6 bases; unmatched junction nucleotides: 7. Germline-derived CDR1 and CDR2 are LNHDA and SQIVND (reference sequence). The CDR3 consists of 14 residues. The CDR3 bases are TGTGCCAGTAGTAAACCGGGAGGAGGGGATACGCAGTATTTT. Protein product: CASSKPGGGDTQYF.

The rearrangement uses TRBV11-2 and TRBJ2-1; TRBD2 aligns across 9 bases. J gave up 7 bases and V 1 base, and 11 bases lay outside the gene matches. This CDR3 has 17 amino acids. The V gene's germline CDR1 is SGHAT and CDR2 FQNNGV. The CDR3 here is CASSLGLIGREGNEQFF. The CDR3, as DNA: TGTGCCAGCAGCTTAGGTCTAATCGGGCGGGAGGGGAATGAGCAGTTCTTC.

This clone appeared a few times. This rearrangement joins TRBV14 to TRBJ2-5, with D hard to call. Germline V gives CDR1 SGHDN, CDR2 FVKESK. V was trimmed by 4 bases and J by 3 bases, leaving 12 bases between them. The CDR3 extends over 14 amino acids. The CDR3 nucleotides are TGTGCCAGCAGCCGTCCCGTTTCAGAAGAGACCCAGTACTTC. It yields the protein CASSRPVSEETQYF.

The V gene is TRBV6-1, the J gene TRBJ2-7; the D is unclear. The CDR3 runs to 15 residues. Germline V CDR1 and CDR2: MNHNS, SASEGT. With 7 bases removed from V and 3 bases from J, the gap between germline ends came to 19 bases. Here the CDR3 DNA reads TGTGCCAGCACCGAACCCGCCAGAGACAACTACGAGCAGTACTTC. Protein: CASTEPARDNYEQYF.